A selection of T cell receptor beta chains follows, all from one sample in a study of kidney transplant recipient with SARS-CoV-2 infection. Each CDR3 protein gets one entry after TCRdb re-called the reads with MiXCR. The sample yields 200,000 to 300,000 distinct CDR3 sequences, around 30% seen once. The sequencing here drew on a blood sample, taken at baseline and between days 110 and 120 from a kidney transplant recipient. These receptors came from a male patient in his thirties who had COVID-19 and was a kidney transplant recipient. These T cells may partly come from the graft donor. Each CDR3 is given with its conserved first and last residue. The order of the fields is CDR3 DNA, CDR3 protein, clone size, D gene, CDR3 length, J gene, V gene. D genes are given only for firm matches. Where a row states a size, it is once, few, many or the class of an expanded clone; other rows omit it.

TGTGCCAGCAGCTCGCCGCTGACAGGGCCCGTCACAGATACGCAGTATTTT,CASSSPLTGPVTDTQYF,NA,TRBD1,17,TRBJ2-3,TRBV7-2
TGTGCCAGCAGCTTAGGGACAGGGGGCTTGGATGAGCAGTTCTTC,CASSLGTGGLDEQFF,many,TRBD1,15,TRBJ2-1,TRBV7-9
TGTGCCGGCACCAAAATACAGGGGACAAAAGCTTTCTTT,CAGTKIQGTKAFF,NA,TRBD1,13,TRBJ1-1,TRBV12-3/TRBV12-4
TGTGCCAGCAGTCAAGGAGCCGGGACTAGCTCGGAGACCCAGTACTTC,CASSQGAGTSSETQYF,few,TRBD2,16,TRBJ2-5,TRBV6-2/TRBV6-3
TGTGCCAGCAGCCCCGGACGGGGGGGAAACACCATATATTTT,CASSPGRGGNTIYF,many,NA,14,TRBJ1-3,TRBV3-1
TGTGCCAGCAGTTGCCATCACTGCATCGGAAAGACCTATGGCTACACCTTC,CASSCHHCIGKTYGYTF,many,NA,17,TRBJ1-2,TRBV6-2/TRBV6-3
TGTGCCAGCAGCTTAGACGGGCCTGGAAACACCATATATTTT,CASSLDGPGNTIYF,NA,NA,14,TRBJ1-3,TRBV11-2
TGTGCCACCAGCAGAGATACCTTAGCGGGGGCCCCCTCAGATACGCAGTATTTT,CATSRDTLAGAPSDTQYF,many,TRBD2,18,TRBJ2-3,TRBV15
TGTGCCTGGAAGCGCACGCGTTATAGAAAGACCCATGGCTACACCTTC,CAWKRTRYRKTHGYTF,NA,NA,16,TRBJ1-2,TRBV30
TGTGCCAGCAGCCCACACCGTCCCATTTCTTTCTCTGAGACCCAGTACTTC,CASSPHRPISFSETQYF,many,NA,17,TRBJ2-5,TRBV3-1
TGTGCCAGCAGTTTACTTAGAGCCCTCGGAGGCGAGCAGTTCTTC,CASSLLRALGGEQFF,few,NA,15,TRBJ2-1,TRBV27
TGTGCCAGCAGCCAAGAAGGACAGGGGTTTGACAATTCACCCCTCCACTTT,CASSQEGQGFDNSPLHF,many,TRBD1,17,TRBJ1-6,TRBV4-2
TGTGCCATCAGTGAGTCAGAGCGGCAGCCCCAGCATTTT,CAISESERQPQHF,many,NA,13,TRBJ1-5,TRBV10-3
TGTGCCTGGACCTCAGGACTAGCGGGAGGCGGTGAGCAGTTCTTC,CAWTSGLAGGGEQFF,NA,TRBD2,15,TRBJ2-1,TRBV30
TGTGCCAGCAGTGTCTGGAACACAGATACGCAGTATTTT,CASSVWNTDTQYF,few,NA,13,TRBJ2-3,TRBV2
TGCGCCAGCTATGTTGTAATCGGTTCACAAAGTCGGGCCAACGTCCTGACTTTC,CASYVVIGSQSRANVLTF,many,NA,18,TRBJ2-6,TRBV5-1
TGTGCCAGCCGGGAGAACCCCAACTACAATGAGCAGTTCTTC,CASRENPNYNEQFF,few,NA,14,TRBJ2-1,TRBV12-3/TRBV12-4
TGTGCCAGCACCCATTCACCCAGGGACTCCTATGGCTACACCTTC,CASTHSPRDSYGYTF,many,NA,15,TRBJ1-2,TRBV6-5
TGTGCCAGCAGAAGGGACTTCCTAGGTGAAGATACGCAGTATTTT,CASRRDFLGEDTQYF,many,NA,15,TRBJ2-3,TRBV12-3/TRBV12-4
TGTGCCAGCAGCGGGTGGTTCACCCTTCGAAAGACCTATGGCTACACCTTC,CASSGWFTLRKTYGYTF,many,NA,17,TRBJ1-2,TRBV3-1
TGTGCCTGGAGTTACAACCCCGGACAGGGGGCGTTGAGTGAGCAGTTCTTC,CAWSYNPGQGALSEQFF,many,TRBD1,17,TRBJ2-1,TRBV30
TGCAGCTCCTATGAAGGGAATGAAGGCTACACCTTC,CSSYEGNEGYTF,many,NA,12,TRBJ1-2,TRBV29-1
TGTGCCAGCAGTACGTGGGTAGAACTGGGAAAGACCTATGGCTACACCTTC,CASSTWVELGKTYGYTF,many,NA,17,TRBJ1-2,TRBV25-1
TGCGCCAGCAGCCCGGGACAGGACTCGGGGGAGACCCAGTACTTC,CASSPGQDSGETQYF,few,TRBD1,15,TRBJ2-5,TRBV5-1
TGTGCCAGCAGCTGTGGATGTAAGTGCCGAAAGACCTATGGCTACACCTTC,CASSCGCKCRKTYGYTF,many,NA,17,TRBJ1-2,TRBV7-7
TGTGCCAGCGGGTATGCTCATCCACGAAAGACCTATGGCTACACCTTC,CASGYAHPRKTYGYTF,many,NA,16,TRBJ1-2,TRBV5-8
TGTGCCAGCAGCCCAAAGTCTCCGGGGGTAACAACTGAAGCTTTCTTT,CASSPKSPGVTTEAFF,NA,NA,16,TRBJ1-1,TRBV7-8
TGCAGTGCTCGGGAGCCGCTGTTTCGAAAGACCTATGGCTACACCTTC,CSAREPLFRKTYGYTF,many,NA,16,TRBJ1-2,TRBV20-1
TGTGCCAGTAGTATGGGGACTAGCGGGAAGTACAATGAGCAGTTCTTC,CASSMGTSGKYNEQFF,few,TRBD2,16,TRBJ2-1,TRBV19
TGCAGCGTTTACAGAGTAAACACTGAAGCTTTCTTT,CSVYRVNTEAFF,many,NA,12,TRBJ1-1,TRBV29-1
TGTGCCACCAGCAGAGGGGCCACCGGGGAGCTGTTTTTT,CATSRGATGELFF,few,NA,13,TRBJ2-2,TRBV15
TGTGCCAGCAGCGAGTTGAGTCCCATTTCAATTCGCACTGAAGCTTTCTTT,CASSELSPISIRTEAFF,many,NA,17,TRBJ1-1,TRBV3-1
TGTGCCAGCAGCCTGTATTCCCCGGGACTAGCGGGAGTTTTAGGGGGCACAGATACGCAGTATTTT,CASSLYSPGLAGVLGGTDTQYF,once,TRBD2,22,TRBJ2-3,TRBV3-1
TGTGCCTGGAGCGCCGGGGAGTACCAAGAGGCCCAGTACTTC,CAWSAGEYQEAQYF,NA,NA,14,TRBJ2-5,TRBV30
TGTGCCAGCAGCTTTAGCGGGAGCTCCTACAATGAGCAGTTCTTC,CASSFSGSSYNEQFF,many,TRBD2,15,TRBJ2-1,TRBV11-2
TGTGCCAGCAGTCCGGACCGATCGACTGGAAACACCATATATTTT,CASSPDRSTGNTIYF,many,NA,15,TRBJ1-3,TRBV6-5
TGCGCCAGCAGCCCTGATGAAGACGGCTACACCTTC,CASSPDEDGYTF,NA,NA,12,TRBJ1-2,TRBV5-1
TGTGCCAGCAGGTCAGGGGTCGAGCAGTACTTC,CASRSGVEQYF,many,NA,11,TRBJ2-7,TRBV13
TGTGCCAGCAGTATAGACATCAGCTTCCGAAAGACCTATGGCTACACCTTC,CASSIDISFRKTYGYTF,many,NA,17,TRBJ1-2,TRBV12-3/TRBV12-4
TGTGCCAGCAGCCCCGGGGGGGCATCCGATAGCAATCAGCCCCAGCATTTT,CASSPGGASDSNQPQHF,many,NA,17,TRBJ1-5,TRBV7-6
TGCGCCAGCAGCTTAACGAGAGGGCAAAGTAATGAAAAACTGTTTTTT,CASSLTRGQSNEKLFF,many,NA,16,TRBJ1-4,TRBV5-1
TGCAATGCTAGAGACTTACTACAGGGGAACAAAAACATTCAGTACTTC,CNARDLLQGNKNIQYF,NA,TRBD1,16,TRBJ2-4,TRBV20-1
TGTGCCAGCAGGCCTCCCTTAGCTACAGTCATGCAAGATACGCAGTATTTT,CASRPPLATVMQDTQYF,few,NA,17,TRBJ2-3,TRBV21-1
TGTGCCAGCAGCTCAGACGGAACAAGCAGAAAGACCTATGGCTACACCTTC,CASSSDGTSRKTYGYTF,many,NA,17,TRBJ1-2,TRBV11-2
TGTGCCAGAGCCGGTTCAGTGGTGAGAAAGACCTATGGCTACACCTTC,CARAGSVVRKTYGYTF,many,NA,16,TRBJ1-2,TRBV5-3
TGTGCCAGCAGCTCACGTAGAGGGAGCTCCTACAATGAGCAGTTCTTC,CASSSRRGSSYNEQFF,NA,NA,16,TRBJ2-1,TRBV9
TGTGCCAGCAGTGTTGACGGCGGTAGCGGGGGGACTGAGACCCAGTACTTC,CASSVDGGSGGTETQYF,many,TRBD2,17,TRBJ2-5,TRBV25-1
TGTGCCAGCAGCTTGGCAGGGGCGGGAGATACGCAGTATTTT,CASSLAGAGDTQYF,NA,NA,14,TRBJ2-3,TRBV5-6
TGCGCCAGCAGCTTCAGCGGGAATGACTACGAGCAGTACTTC,CASSFSGNDYEQYF,many,TRBD2,14,TRBJ2-7,TRBV5-1
TGTGCCTGGTTAAACGGGCGTTATAGAAAGACCTATGGCTACACCTTC,CAWLNGRYRKTYGYTF,few,NA,16,TRBJ1-2,TRBV30
TGTGCCAGCACTCTGATCGTACCAGGAAAGACCTATGGCTACACCTTC,CASTLIVPGKTYGYTF,many,NA,16,TRBJ1-2,TRBV5-4
TGTGCCAGCAGCCCTCCGGGACTAGCGGGTGGCGGGGAGCTGTTTTTT,CASSPPGLAGGGELFF,many,TRBD2,16,TRBJ2-2,TRBV3-1
TGTGCCTGGAGTCTGCCCGAGAACCCAGGCGAGCAGTACTTC,CAWSLPENPGEQYF,many,NA,14,TRBJ2-7,TRBV30
TGTGCCAGCATAAATGGTGGGAGTGAAACAGATATGCAGTATTTT,CASINGGSETDMQYF,NA,NA,15,TRBJ2-3,TRBV6-5
TGTGCCAGCACCAGATCGCAGTTGGTAAGAGCCTCTGGAAACACCATATATTTT,CASTRSQLVRASGNTIYF,many,NA,18,TRBJ1-3,TRBV6-2/TRBV6-3
TGTGCCAGCAGCTCATCCAGACAGGCGAATGAGCAGTTCTTC,CASSSSRQANEQFF,few,NA,14,TRBJ2-1,TRBV11-1
TGTGCCAGCAGCTTTACTGTCACCCTTCGAAAGACCTATGGCTACACCTTC,CASSFTVTLRKTYGYTF,many,NA,17,TRBJ1-2,TRBV3-1
TGTGCCAGCAGTGAAGCGTTAGGGGAAAACTATGGCTACACCTTC,CASSEALGENYGYTF,many,NA,15,TRBJ1-2,TRBV2
TGTGCCAGCAGCCAAACGAGCGGGGGCCCCCTTGGCACAGATACGCAGTATTTT,CASSQTSGGPLGTDTQYF,many,TRBD2,18,TRBJ2-3,TRBV3-1